The 26 T cell receptor beta chains below come from one sample, sequenced in a study of T cell responses to AZD1222 COVID-19 vaccine. This table comes from immunoSEQ multiplex PCR, and its TCRdb copy is limited to in-frame clones, with some not included. The sample yields under 130,000 clones, 85% to 90% seen once. Specimen: peripheral blood, collected on day 0 of AZD1222 vaccination. These receptors were taken from an adult in good health.

The chain couples TRBV10-3 to TRBJ2-1; D might be TRBD1 or TRBD2, each matching 5 bases. The CDR3 loop spans 14 amino acids. V gave up 5 bases and J gave up 5 bases, with 13 bases separating them. Germline CDR1 ENHRY, CDR2 SYGVKD. The CDR3 reads CAISSRDGDNEQFF. As DNA, the CDR3 is TGTGCCATCAGTTCACGGGACGGAGACAATGAGCAGTTCTTC.

The chain employs TRBV5-6 and TRBJ1-2; D is ambiguous. Trimming pared 2 bases from V and 4 bases from J, leaving 9 bases between. The length of the CDR3 is 13 residues. CDR1 is SGHDT and CDR2 is YYEEEE in the germline V gene. CDR3 protein: CASSLQRSYGYTF. CDR3 bases: TGTGCCAGCAGCTTACAGAGGAGCTATGGCTACACCTTC.

J is TRBJ1-4 and V is TRBV6-5; maybe TRBD1 (6 bases). Per the germline V gene, CDR1 is MNHEY and CDR2 is SVGAGI. The V end was cut by 5 bases, the J end by 10 bases, with 17 bases between. The CDR3 loop spans 14 amino acids. The CDR3 DNA reads TGTGCCAGCAGTCGGGGGGGCAGCCTGGGAAAACTGTTTTTT. The encoded protein is CASSRGGSLGKLFF.

The chain links TRBV11-2 to TRBJ1-5; no clear D gene. V was trimmed by 0 bases and J by 9 bases, leaving 12 bases between them. CDR1 and CDR2 (germline): SGHAT, FQNNGV. The CDR3 is 14 amino acids. The CDR3 DNA sequence: TGTGCCAGCAGCTTAGAACCGGGTTTAGGGCCCCAGCATTTT. Its protein is CASSLEPGLGPQHF.

The chain is built from TRBV2 and TRBJ2-1, with unresolved D. V shed 6 bases and J shed 4 bases, with 13 bases lying between them. There are 14 residues in the CDR3. Germline lookup yields CDR1 SNHLY and CDR2 FYNNEI. CDR3 coding DNA: TGTGCCAGCAGGAAAGAAGCCGAGTACAATGAGCAGTTCTTC. It yields the protein CASRKEAEYNEQFF.

V is TRBV11-2 and J is TRBJ2-4; TRBD1 agrees at 10 bases. The CDR3 runs 17 residues. The germline V gene has CDR1 SGHAT and CDR2 FQNNGV. The junction had 11 bases not matched to a gene; V was cut back by 4 bases and J by 5 bases. CDR3 protein: CASSSSDRGLGENIQYF. The CDR3, as DNA: TGTGCCAGCAGCTCGAGCGACAGGGGGCTTGGGGAAAACATTCAGTACTTC.

V usage is TRBV5-1 and J usage is TRBJ1-5; 12 positions match TRBD1. The germline gives CDR1 SGHRS, CDR2 YFSETQ. CDR3 length: 19 residues. Trimming removed 0 bases from V and 6 bases from J; junction bases left unmatched: 13. CDR3 in DNA: TGCGCCAGCAGCTTGGCCAGGGACAGGGGGCGCTTATCGGGTCAGCCCCAGCATTTT. Translating gives CASSLARDRGRLSGQPQHF. Full variable domain (remainder filled in from reference TRBV5-1 and TRBJ1-5): KAGVTQTPRYLIKTRGQQVTLSCSPISGHRSVSWYQQTPGQGLQFLFEYFSETQRNKGNFPGRFSGRQFSNSRSEMNVSTLELGDSALYLCASSLARDRGRLSGQPQHFGDGTRLSIL.

The chain uses TRBV27 and TRBJ1-6, with D possibly TRBD1 on 5 matching bases. V lost 6 bases and J lost 3, with 12 bases in between. The length of the CDR3 is 15 residues. Per the germline V gene, CDR1 is MNHEY and CDR2 is SMNVEV (reference sequence). CDR3 DNA: TGTGCCAGCAGCCCGACAGCGAACTATAATTCACCCCTCCACTTT. It encodes CASSPTANYNSPLHF.

The chain combines TRBV9 with TRBJ1-2; the D is unclear. The length of the CDR3 is 14 residues. V was pared by 0 bases and J by 8 bases, with 14 bases between. Germline-derived CDR1 and CDR2 are SGDLS and YYNGEE. In nucleotides, the CDR3 is TGTGCCAGCAGCGTAGTCCCCGGTTTTCCAGGCTACACCTTC. Its protein product is CASSVVPGFPGYTF.

A few counts support this clone. V gene TRBV3-1 (or the pseudogene TRBV3-2) combines with J gene TRBJ2-7; D is unresolved. The CDR3 is 13 amino acids. Deletions cut 6 bases from V and 6 bases from J, with 15 bases between. CDR1 and CDR2 (germline): LGHDT, YNNKEL (reference sequence). The CDR3 DNA follows: TGTGCCAGCAGTTCCAAAATTAACGGCGAGCAGTACTTC. This translates into CASSSKINGEQYF.

V is TRBV19 and J is TRBJ1-1; D is uncertain. This CDR3 spans 14 amino acids. The germline CDR1 and CDR2 sequences are LNHDA and SQIVND (reference sequence). Trimming shortened V by 3 bases and J by 4 bases, and 12 bases separated the two germline ends. CDR3 sequence: CASSISPGSTEAFF. CDR3 coding DNA: TGTGCCAGTAGTATCTCCCCCGGGAGCACTGAAGCTTTCTTT.

This clone appeared once. The chain combines TRBV11-3 with TRBJ2-7; TRBD1 matches 8 bases. This CDR3 has 13 residues. Losses at the gene ends were 6 bases for V and 6 bases for J; bases not matched to a gene: 7. CDR1 is SGHNT, CDR2 YENEEA, per germline. CDR3 coding DNA: TGTGCCAGCAGAGACAGGGGCGGGTTCGAGCAGTACTTC. Protein sequence: CASRDRGGFEQYF.

The gene calls are TRBV19 and TRBJ2-1; 9 bases are a match to TRBD2. The CDR3 is 15 amino acids. Trimming removed 7 bases from V and 0 bases from J; junction bases left unmatched: 4. Germline values: CDR1 LNHDA, CDR2 SQIVND (reference sequence). In DNA, the CDR3 is TGTGCCAGTACCCCGGGACTAGCCTCCTACAATGAGCAGTTCTTC. This sequence encodes CASTPGLASYNEQFF.

Worth noting for this clone: The same CDR3 can be traced to other DNA sequences in this sample. The chain couples TRBV5-5 to TRBJ2-3; 7 bases line up with TRBD2. The CDR3 runs to 15 residues. V trimming: 0 bases; J trimming: 2 bases; junction bases outside the gene matches: 3. Per germline, CDR1 SGHKS and CDR2 YYEKEE (reference sequence). Here the CDR3 reads CASSLGLADTDTQYF. Written as DNA, the CDR3 is TGTGCCAGCAGCTTGGGGCTAGCGGACACAGATACGCAGTATTTT.

V and J are TRBV6-6 and TRBJ1-1; D is perhaps TRBD1 (5 bases). Germline V gene sequence: CDR1 MNHNY, CDR2 SVGAGI (reference sequence). The CDR3 totals 15 residues. V was pared by 6 bases and J by 4 bases, with 18 bases between. The CDR3 DNA reads TGTGCCAGCAGACCGCCCGGGAGGGGTAGCACTGAAGCTTTCTTT. It translates to CASRPPGRGSTEAFF.

CDR3 in amino acids: CASSQDRGAGVSGYTF. CDR3 nucleotides: TGCGCCAGCAGCCAAGATAGAGGTGCAGGGGTAAGCGGCTACACCTTC. The chain employs TRBV4-1 and TRBJ1-2, with a tentative D call TRBD1 (6 bases). Looked up from germline, CDR1 is MGHRA and CDR2 is YSYEKL. The CDR3 runs to 16 residues. V lost 0 bases and J lost 8, with 19 bases in between.

The chain links TRBV7-9 to TRBJ2-3, with TRBD2 identical over 10 bases. After removal of 3 bases from V and 0 bases from J, the junction contained 9 bases not matched to a gene. The CDR3 runs to 18 residues. Germline V CDR1 and CDR2: SEHNR, FQNEAQ (reference sequence). CDR3 sequence: CASSFRTIAGGSTDTQYF. The CDR3 coding sequence is TGTGCCAGCAGCTTCCGGACAATAGCGGGAGGTAGCACAGATACGCAGTATTTT.

The chain couples TRBV5-1 to TRBJ2-1; perhaps TRBD2 as D (5 bases). The CDR3 has 14 residues. Trimming stripped 1 base from V and 7 bases from J, with 12 bases between. Germline V CDR1 and CDR2: SGHRS, YFSETQ. The CDR3 loop is CASSLLGVQNEQFF. For the CDR3, the DNA is TGCGCCAGCAGCTTGTTGGGAGTCCAAAATGAGCAGTTCTTC.

This clone was counted a single time. At one of its ends the junction is not consistent with the germline gene, which may arise from a read error. This sequence joins TRBV7-7 and TRBJ2-3; possibly TRBD2 for D (5 bases). The CDR3 runs 13 residues. The germline V gene encodes CDR1 SSHAT and CDR2 FNYEAQ (reference sequence). The CDR3 loop is CASSLAYMDTQYF. DNA of the CDR3: TGTGCTAGCAGCTTAGCGTATATGGATACGCAGTATTTT.

This clone showed up just once. The chain employs TRBV6-4 and TRBJ1-2; a possible D gene is TRBD1 (6 bases). Trimming shortened V by 6 bases and J by 4 bases, and 15 bases separated the two germline ends. The CDR3 extends over 14 amino acids. Germline V gene lookup returns CDR1 MRHNA and CDR2 SNTAGT. The CDR3 region has the DNA TGTGCCAGCAGCCCCGGCACAGGGACCTATGGCTACACCTTC. Translating gives CASSPGTGTYGYTF.

CDR3 protein: CASSGTSGGNQETQYF. The DNA for the CDR3 is TGTGCCAGCAGTGGGACTAGCGGGGGGAATCAAGAGACCCAGTACTTC. The chain has TRBV6-1 and TRBJ2-5; TRBD2 agrees at 14 bases. Germline values: CDR1 MNHNS, CDR2 SASEGT. This CDR3 region has 16 residues. Unmatched junction bases numbered 3, after V lost 4 bases and J lost 2 bases.

The chain joins TRBV6-6 to TRBJ2-1; 7 positions match TRBD2. Germline V gene lookup returns CDR1 MNHNY and CDR2 SVGAGI (reference sequence). CDR3 size: 15 residues. J lost 6 bases, V lost 0 bases, and 5 bases had no gene match. The CDR3 DNA is TGTGCCAGCAGTTACTCTTCGACTAGCCTCAATGAGCAGTTCTTC. This gives the protein CASSYSSTSLNEQFF.

The chain links TRBV5-1 to TRBJ2-7, with D tentatively TRBD1 (6 bases). The ends were cut back, 0 bases at V and 4 bases at J, with 11 bases in the middle. From germline, CDR1 is SGHRS and CDR2 YFSETQ. This CDR3 is built from 14 residues. This CDR3 reads CASSLVGGGYEQYF. The DNA of the CDR3 is TGCGCCAGCAGCTTGGTTGGGGGCGGGTACGAGCAGTACTTC.

The chain couples TRBV2 to TRBJ1-2; no reliable D call. The CDR3 totals 16 residues. Trimming took off 7 bases at V and 1 base at J, with 19 bases between the two ends. Germline CDR1 reads SNHLY; CDR2 reads FYNNEI. This chain's CDR3 is CASTPTWMALNYGYTF. The CDR3, as DNA: TGTGCCAGCACCCCCACGTGGATGGCCCTTAACTATGGCTACACCTTC.

The chain joins TRBV11-2 to TRBJ1-2; no clear D gene. The CDR3 contains 12 residues. Trimming removed 5 bases from V and 8 bases from J, with 12 bases in between. Germline lookup yields CDR1 SGHAT and CDR2 FQNNGV. CDR3 protein: CASSARTGGYTF. The CDR3 nucleotides read TGTGCCAGCAGCGCTCGAACTGGGGGCTACACCTTC.

This chain uses TRBV5-1 with TRBJ1-2, with TRBD1 matching over 10 bases. Trimming at V came to 1 base and at J to 6 bases, leaving 6 bases not matched to a gene. From germline, CDR1 is SGHRS and CDR2 YFSETQ. CDR3 length: 15 residues. CDR3 protein: CASSLIETGGHGYTF. In nucleotides, the CDR3 is TGCGCCAGCAGCTTGATTGAGACAGGGGGCCATGGCTACACCTTC. The complete variable domain, with remaining parts taken from reference TRBV5-1 and TRBJ1-2, reads KAGVTQTPRYLIKTRGQQVTLSCSPISGHRSVSWYQQTPGQGLQFLFEYFSETQRNKGNFPGRFSGRQFSNSRSEMNVSTLELGDSALYLCASSLIETGGHGYTFGSGTRLTVV.